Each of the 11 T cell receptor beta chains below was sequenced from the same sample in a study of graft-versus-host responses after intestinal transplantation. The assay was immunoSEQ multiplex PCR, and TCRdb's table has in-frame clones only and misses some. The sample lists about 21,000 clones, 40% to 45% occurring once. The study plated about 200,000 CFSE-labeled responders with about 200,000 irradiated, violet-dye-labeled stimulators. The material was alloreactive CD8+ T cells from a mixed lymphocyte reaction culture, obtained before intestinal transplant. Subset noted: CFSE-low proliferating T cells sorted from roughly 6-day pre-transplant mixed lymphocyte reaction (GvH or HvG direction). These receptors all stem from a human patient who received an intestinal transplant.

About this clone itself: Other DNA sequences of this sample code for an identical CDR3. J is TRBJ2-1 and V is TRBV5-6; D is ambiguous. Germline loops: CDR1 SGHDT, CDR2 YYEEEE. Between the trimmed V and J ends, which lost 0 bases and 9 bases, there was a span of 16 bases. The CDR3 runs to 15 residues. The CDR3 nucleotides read TGTGCCAGCAGCTTGGATCCAGACTTGGGCTTTGAGCAGTTCTTC. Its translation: CASSLDPDLGFEQFF.

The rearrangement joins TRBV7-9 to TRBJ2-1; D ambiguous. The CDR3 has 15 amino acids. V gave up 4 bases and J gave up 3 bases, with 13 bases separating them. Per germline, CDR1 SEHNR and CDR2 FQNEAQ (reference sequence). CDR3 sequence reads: CASSSRLGYYNEQFF. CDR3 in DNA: TGTGCCAGCAGCTCTCGACTGGGTTACTACAATGAGCAGTTCTTC.

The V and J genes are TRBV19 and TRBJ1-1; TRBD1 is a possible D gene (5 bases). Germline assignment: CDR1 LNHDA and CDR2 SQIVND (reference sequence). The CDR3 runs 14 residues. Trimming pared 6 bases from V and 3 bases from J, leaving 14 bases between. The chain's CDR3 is CASRTYGGDTEAFF. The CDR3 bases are TGTGCCAGTAGAACCTACGGGGGGGACACTGAAGCTTTCTTT.

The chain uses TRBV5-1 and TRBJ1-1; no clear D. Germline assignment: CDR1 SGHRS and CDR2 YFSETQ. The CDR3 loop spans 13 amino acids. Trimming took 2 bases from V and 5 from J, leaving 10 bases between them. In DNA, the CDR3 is TGCGCCAGCAGCTTTCAAGAGCGGACTGAAGCTTTCTTT. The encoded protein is CASSFQERTEAFF.

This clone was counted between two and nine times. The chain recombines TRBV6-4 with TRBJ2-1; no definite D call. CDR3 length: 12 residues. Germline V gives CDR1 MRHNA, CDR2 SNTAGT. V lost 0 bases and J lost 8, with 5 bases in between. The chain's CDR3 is CASSDSFHEQFF. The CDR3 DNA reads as TGTGCCAGCAGTGACTCGTTCCATGAGCAGTTCTTC.

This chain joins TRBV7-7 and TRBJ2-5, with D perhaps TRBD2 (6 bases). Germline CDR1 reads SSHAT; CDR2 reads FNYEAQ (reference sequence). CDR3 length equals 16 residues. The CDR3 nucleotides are TGTGCTAGCGGCCCGAACCCCGCCGGAGGGCGAGAGACCCAGTACTTC. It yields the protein CASGPNPAGGRETQYF.

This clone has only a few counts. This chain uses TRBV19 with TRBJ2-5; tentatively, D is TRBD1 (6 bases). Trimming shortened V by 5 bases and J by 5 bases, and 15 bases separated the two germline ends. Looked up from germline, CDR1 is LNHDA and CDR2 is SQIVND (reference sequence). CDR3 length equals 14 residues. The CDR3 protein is CASSSSQGLETQYF. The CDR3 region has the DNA TGTGCCAGTAGTTCAAGTCAGGGGTTGGAGACCCAGTACTTC.

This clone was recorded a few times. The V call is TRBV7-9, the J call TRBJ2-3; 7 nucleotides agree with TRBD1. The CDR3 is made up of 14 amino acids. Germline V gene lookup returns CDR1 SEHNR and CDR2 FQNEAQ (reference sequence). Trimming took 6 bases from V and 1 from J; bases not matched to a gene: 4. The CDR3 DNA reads TGTGCCAGCAGTTTAACAGGGGGCACAGATACGCAGTATTTT. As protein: CASSLTGGTDTQYF. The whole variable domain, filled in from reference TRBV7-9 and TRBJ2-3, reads DTGVSQNPRHKITKRGQNVTFRCDPISEHNRLYWYRQTLGQGPEFLTYFQNEAQLEKSRLLSDRFSAERPKGSFSTLEIQRTEQGDSAMYLCASSLTGGTDTQYFGPGTRLTVL.

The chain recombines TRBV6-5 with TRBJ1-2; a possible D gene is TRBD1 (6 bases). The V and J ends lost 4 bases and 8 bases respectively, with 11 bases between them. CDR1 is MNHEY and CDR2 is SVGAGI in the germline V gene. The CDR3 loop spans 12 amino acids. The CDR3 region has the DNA TGTGCCAGCAGTTTAAGGGGGTTCGGCTACACCTTC. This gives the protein CASSLRGFGYTF.

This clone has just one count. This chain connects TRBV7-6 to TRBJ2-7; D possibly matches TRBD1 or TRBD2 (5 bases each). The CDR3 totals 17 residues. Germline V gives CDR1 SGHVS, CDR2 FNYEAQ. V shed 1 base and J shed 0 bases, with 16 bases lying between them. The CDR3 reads CASSLGAPGRPSYEQYF. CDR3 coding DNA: TGTGCCAGCAGCTTAGGGGCTCCGGGACGGCCCTCCTACGAGCAGTACTTC.

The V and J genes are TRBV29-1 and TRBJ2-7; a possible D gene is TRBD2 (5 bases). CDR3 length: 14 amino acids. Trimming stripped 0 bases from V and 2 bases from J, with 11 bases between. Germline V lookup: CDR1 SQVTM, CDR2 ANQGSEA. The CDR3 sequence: CSVEDGGEAYEQYF. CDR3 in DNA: TGCAGCGTTGAAGACGGAGGTGAAGCCTACGAGCAGTACTTC.